Given below is one TCR beta chain in context. This record belongs to a study of blood T cell repertoires in COVID-19. Only in-frame clones appear in the TCRdb table, and some are missing; sequencing was by immunoSEQ multiplex PCR. This sample yields about 210,000 clones, of which around nine tenths are seen a single time; more than 4.5% belongs to the top ten. CDR1 is MNHEY, CDR2 SVGAGI, per germline. This CDR3 comprises 15 residues. Trimming stripped 0 bases from V and 5 bases from J, with 13 bases between. The TCR was taken from a woman in her 40s with acute or convalescent COVID-19. The gene calls are TRBV6-5 and TRBJ1-2, with no clear D. Sequencing was performed on peripheral blood. This CDR3 reads CASSYSRAGGYGYTF. Here the CDR3 DNA reads TGTGCCAGCAGTTACTCGAGGGCAGGCGGGTATGGCTACACCTTC.